Only one count was recorded for the clone carrying this TCR beta chain. What it binds is not known. The source of the sample is a study of OX40 agonist ivuxolimab in advanced cancers. Study-wide results and limits: CD8+ T cells were the subset that, on average, had more expanded clones than CD4+. Clonal expansion was seen in CD4+ and CD8+ blood T cells by week 6 at 0.1 to 3.0 mg/kg.

Repertoires were generated with immunoSEQ multiplex PCR, while TCRdb's copy carries only in-frame clones and drops some. The profile shows approximately 82,000 clones, 80% to 95% of them singletons. The CDR3 is made up of 15 amino acids. Germline V lookup: CDR1 MNHNS, CDR2 SASEGT. V gave up 5 bases and J gave up 4 bases, with 14 bases separating them. The V and J genes are TRBV6-1 and TRBJ1-4, with D tentatively TRBD1 (6 bases). Sequencing used CD4+ or CD8+ T cells sorted from blood, obtained in a trial of the OX40 agonist ivuxolimab. The TCR was taken from an adult with an advanced solid tumor such as melanoma, head and neck, liver or kidney cancer. The CDR3 DNA is TGTGCCAGCAGTCAGACAGGTCGTGGTAATGAAAAACTGTTTTTT. Protein sequence: CASSQTGRGNEKLFF.